This TCR beta chain emerged from a study of blood T cell repertoires in COVID-19. The overall study: Samples came from the United States, Italy and Spain, spanning acute and convalescent COVID-19. The analysed material was cDNA or gDNA that came from T cells, B-cell-depleted T cells, or PBMCs.

Authors' methods: It was from reference gene primer amplification that nucleated cell counts were estimated. Profiling relied on immunoSEQ multiplex PCR, and the TCRdb table lists in-frame clones only, not all of them. That table supplies the V and J calls and clone size; D and trimming were determined from the DNA. The table shows tens of thousands of clones, with around nine tenths occurring only once. The CDR3 is 14 residues long. CDR1 is ENHRY, CDR2 SYGVKD, per germline. J lost 7 bases, V lost 3 bases, and 4 bases had no gene match. The chain combines TRBV10-3 with TRBJ1-4, with 8 bases fitting TRBD1. The receptor was derived from a man at least 80 years old with active or convalescent COVID-19. The specimen sequenced was peripheral blood. CDR3 loop: CAISDRGRGEKLFF. The CDR3 coding sequence is TGTGCCATCAGTGACAGGGGGCGCGGTGAAAAACTGTTTTTT.